Shown below are 8 T cell receptor beta chains from a single sample sequenced in a study of blood T cell repertoires in COVID-19. Sequencing used immunoSEQ multiplex PCR; TCRdb keeps in-frame clones, though not all of them. The sample holds some 70,000 clones, about 86% seen once. Sequenced sample: peripheral blood. Receptors originate from a woman aged 60-70 years with acute or convalescent COVID-19.

CDR3 sequence: CASGAGVSTDTQYF. The CDR3 DNA reads TGTGCCAGCGGCGCGGGGGTTAGCACAGATACGCAGTATTTT. The V and J genes are TRBV4-2 and TRBJ2-3; TRBD2 matches at 7 bases. Germline V CDR1 and CDR2: LGHNA, YNFKEQ. There are 14 residues in the CDR3. Germline trimming cut 8 bases from V and 0 bases from J; bases unmatched to any gene: 5.

V gene TRBV28 combines with J gene TRBJ1-1; perhaps TRBD1 as D (6 bases). Germline CDR1 reads MDHEN; CDR2 reads SYDVKM. The CDR3 totals 13 residues. The V gene lost 5 bases and the J gene lost 8 bases, with 15 bases spanning the gap. The CDR3 DNA reads as TGTGCCAGCAGTGAAGGACAGCGTAAAGAAGCTTTCTTT. This encodes CASSEGQRKEAFF.

The chain employs TRBV5-1 and TRBJ1-4; 9 bases line up with TRBD1. There are 17 residues in the CDR3. V lost 4 bases, J lost 3 bases, and 10 bases stayed unmatched. Germline V gene data show CDR1 as SGHRS and CDR2 as YFSETQ. The CDR3 region is CASSAVPGQGPNEKLFF. Here the CDR3 DNA reads TGCGCCAGCAGCGCCGTCCCGGGACAGGGTCCTAATGAAAAACTGTTTTTT.

This clone was found once. This chain links TRBV5-5 with TRBJ1-1; D is unresolved. The germline CDR1 and CDR2 sequences are SGHKS and YYEKEE (reference sequence). The CDR3 runs to 15 residues. V lost 2 bases and J 4 bases, leaving 15 bases between the germline ends. This CDR3 reads CASSFDTLASTEAFF. The CDR3 region has the DNA TGTGCCAGCAGCTTCGACACTCTCGCTTCCACTGAAGCTTTCTTT.

J is TRBJ1-2 and V is TRBV24-1; D not resolved. CDR1 and CDR2 (germline): KGHDR, SFDVKD. V lost 1 base and J lost 6, with 8 bases in between. This CDR3 region has 13 residues. The CDR3 is CATSDFSGNGYTF. The CDR3 coding sequence is TGTGCCACCAGTGATTTTTCGGGGAATGGCTACACCTTC.

The rearrangement links TRBV5-8 to TRBJ2-1; possibly TRBD2 for D (5 bases). The CDR3 contains 18 residues. In germline, CDR1 is SGHTS, CDR2 YDEGEE. V was clipped by 2 bases and J by 8 bases, with 26 bases between them. The CDR3 DNA reads TGTGCCAGCAGCTTAGAGCCAAGCCTAGGGAGATACGTCGATGAGCAGTTCTTC. This translates into CASSLEPSLGRYVDEQFF. Using reference TRBV5-8 and TRBJ2-1 for the parts outside the CDR3, the full variable domain is EAGVTQSPTHLIKTRGQQATLRCSPISGHTSVYWYQQALGLGLQFLLWYDEGEERNRGNFPPRFSGRQFPNYSSELNVNALELEDSALYLCASSLEPSLGRYVDEQFFGPGTRLTVL.

The J gene is TRBJ1-5, the V gene TRBV7-2; possible D gene TRBD1, 6 bases. In germline, CDR1 is SGHTA, CDR2 FQGNSA. There are 17 residues in the CDR3. V lost 3 bases to trimming and J lost 0 bases, with 15 bases between them. In DNA, the CDR3 is TGTGCCAGCAGCTTGGAGCAGGGGTTGGCTAGCAATCAGCCCCAGCATTTT. Translating gives CASSLEQGLASNQPQHF.

This chain uses TRBV27 with TRBJ1-6, with D perhaps matching TRBD1 (6 bases). There are 14 residues in the CDR3. From germline, CDR1 is MNHEY and CDR2 SMNVEV (reference sequence). Trimming left V 5 bases short and J 13 bases short, with 18 bases between. The CDR3 nucleotides read TGTGCCAGCAGTCCCAGTACAGGGCTTTTCCCCCTCCACTTT. The encoded protein is CASSPSTGLFPLHF.